A selection of T cell receptor beta chains follows, all from one sample in a study of PD-L1 blockade in urothelial cancer. Produced via immunoSEQ multiplex PCR; TCRdb's table is partial and in-frame only. This sample has tens of thousands of clones, with roughly 80% found just once. Material: PBMCs, obtained around atezolizumab (anti-PD-L1) treatment. The receptors come from a man aged 60 to 69 with urothelial cancer. The CDR3 runs from the conserved cysteine through the conserved F or W. Each record gives: V gene, D gene, J gene, clone size, CDR3 DNA, CDR3 protein. D genes are given only for firm matches. Rows may omit the clone size; those that give it use once, few, many or a size class.

TRBV10-2	TRBD2	TRBJ2-1	NA	TGCGCCAGCAGTGGAACTAGCGGGGGGCCAGCAGGTGAGCAGTTCTTC	CASSGTSGGPAGEQFF
TRBV19	TRBD1	TRBJ2-1	NA	TGTGCCAGTAGTATTGGGACAGGGTTGGGAAATGAGCAGTTCTTC	CASSIGTGLGNEQFF
TRBV19	NA	TRBJ1-3	NA	TGTGCCAGTAGTCCCCTGGATGGAGGCGAAAGCTCTGGAAACACCATATATTTT	CASSPLDGGESSGNTIYF
TRBV12-5	TRBD1	TRBJ2-2	NA	TGTGCTAGTGGACCCGGGACAGGAGGATACACCGGGGAGCTGTTTTTT	CASGPGTGGYTGELFF
TRBV19	NA	TRBJ1-1	NA	TGTGCCAGTAGTCCCGGTTGGAACACTGAAGCTTTCTTT	CASSPGWNTEAFF
TRBV7-2	TRBD1	TRBJ2-5	NA	TGTGCCAGCAGCTTAGGGACAGGGCTGGGAGAGACCCAGTACTTC	CASSLGTGLGETQYF
TRBV30	TRBD2	TRBJ2-5	NA	TGTGCCTGGAGTGTAGGTAGCGGGCTGGGGGAGACCCAGTACTTC	CAWSVGSGLGETQYF
TRBV29-1	TRBD1	TRBJ1-1	NA	TGCAGCACCCCGGGGACAGGGAACACTGAAGCTTTCTTT	CSTPGTGNTEAFF
TRBV6-1	TRBD1	TRBJ1-2	NA	TGTGCCAGCAGTCGGGACAGGGGTCCCTATGGCTACACCTTC	CASSRDRGPYGYTF
TRBV6-1	NA	TRBJ1-2	NA	TGTGCCAGCAGTAAAATCTTCTATGGCTACACCTTC	CASSKIFYGYTF
TRBV25-1	TRBD1	TRBJ2-3	NA	TGTGCCAGCAGCTCCACCCGACAGGGCGGCGCAGATACGCAGTATTTT	CASSSTRQGGADTQYF
TRBV30	TRBD1	TRBJ2-2	NA	TGTGCCTGGAGTGTTGGACAGGGCACCGGGGAGCTGTTTTTT	CAWSVGQGTGELFF
TRBV5-1	TRBD1	TRBJ1-4	NA	TGCGCCAGCAGCCCGGGCGGGACAGGGGAGGAAAAACTGTTTTTT	CASSPGGTGEEKLFF
TRBV5-1	TRBD1	TRBJ1-3	NA	TGCGCCAGCAGACCCTACCCACAGGGGTGGACTGGAAACACCATATATTTT	CASRPYPQGWTGNTIYF
TRBV28	TRBD1	TRBJ2-3	NA	TGTGCCAGCAGTGGGGGACAGACCACAGATACGCAGTATTTT	CASSGGQTTDTQYF
TRBV19	NA	TRBJ1-1	few	TGTGCCAGTAGTATTTCAGTAAACACTGAAGCTTTCTTT	CASSISVNTEAFF
TRBV13	NA	TRBJ1-1	NA	TGTGCCAGCAGCCGACAGGTCCGGGGAGCTTTCTTT	CASSRQVRGAFF
TRBV6-5	NA	TRBJ1-2	NA	TGTGCCAGCAGGTTCTCAGAAGCTAACTATGGCTACACCTTC	CASRFSEANYGYTF
TRBV5-1	TRBD1	TRBJ2-3	NA	TGCGCCAGCAGCCCGGCCGCGGCAGGGGGTCACACAGATACGCAGTATTTT	CASSPAAAGGHTDTQYF
TRBV5-6	TRBD1	TRBJ1-2	NA	TGTGCCAGCAGCTTGGGGGTTGACAGGGCTGAAAACTATGGCTACACCTTC	CASSLGVDRAENYGYTF
TRBV6-1	TRBD1	TRBJ1-6	NA	TGTGCCAGCCGGCTAGGGACAGAAAATTCACCCCTCCACTTT	CASRLGTENSPLHF
TRBV7-9	TRBD1	TRBJ2-7	NA	TGTGCCAGCAGCTTAGGGGACAGGGGACTCTACGAGCAGTACTTC	CASSLGDRGLYEQYF
TRBV25-1	NA	TRBJ1-2	few	TGTGCCAGCAGTCCGGGGAACTATGGCTACACCTTC	CASSPGNYGYTF
TRBV5-1	NA	TRBJ2-7	NA	TGCGCCAGCAGCTTGGAGGCTGCGGCAGACGAGCAGTACTTC	CASSLEAAADEQYF
TRBV9	TRBD1	TRBJ1-2	NA	TGTGCCAGCAGCGAGGGCGAAAGGGGGCCCTATGGCTACACCTTC	CASSEGERGPYGYTF
TRBV6-1	TRBD1	TRBJ2-3	NA	TGTGCCAGCACTGGCTACGGACAGGGAGGAGATACGCAGTATTTT	CASTGYGQGGDTQYF